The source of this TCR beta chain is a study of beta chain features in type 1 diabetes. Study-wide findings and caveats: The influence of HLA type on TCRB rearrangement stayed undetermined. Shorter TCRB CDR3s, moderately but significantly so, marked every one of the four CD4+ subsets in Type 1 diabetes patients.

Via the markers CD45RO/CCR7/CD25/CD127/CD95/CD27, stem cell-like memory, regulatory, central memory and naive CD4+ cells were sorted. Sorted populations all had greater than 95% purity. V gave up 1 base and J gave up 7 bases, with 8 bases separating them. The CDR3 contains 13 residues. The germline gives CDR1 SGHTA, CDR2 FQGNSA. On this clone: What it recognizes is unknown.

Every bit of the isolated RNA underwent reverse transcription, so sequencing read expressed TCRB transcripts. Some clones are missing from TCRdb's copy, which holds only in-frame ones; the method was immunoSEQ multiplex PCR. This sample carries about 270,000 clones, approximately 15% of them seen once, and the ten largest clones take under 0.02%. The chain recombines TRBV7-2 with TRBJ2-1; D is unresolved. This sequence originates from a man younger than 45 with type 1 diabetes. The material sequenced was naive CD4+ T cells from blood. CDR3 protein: CASSLVAGNEQFF. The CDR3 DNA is TGTGCCAGCAGCTTAGTGGCCGGGAATGAGCAGTTCTTC.